Here is one T cell receptor beta chain with its context. The data originate from a study of blood T cell repertoires in COVID-19. Profiled with immunoSEQ multiplex PCR; TCRdb holds only in-frame clones, not every one. This sample carries around 180,000 clones, 84% of them seen once, and the ten largest clones take roughly 12%. Germline-derived CDR1 and CDR2 are ENHRY and SYGVKD. The CDR3 totals 17 residues. The junction had 16 bases not matched to a gene; V was cut back by 8 bases and J by 7 bases. This clonotype originated in a man aged 45-60 years who had recovered from COVID-19. J is TRBJ2-1 and V is TRBV10-3; 11 positions agree with TRBD2. Sequenced input: PBMCs or T cells enriched from blood (not recorded which). CDR3: CAIRSSGGAMVRNEQFF. The CDR3 coding sequence is TGTGCCATCCGGAGTAGCGGGGGGGCTATGGTTCGGAATGAGCAGTTCTTC.